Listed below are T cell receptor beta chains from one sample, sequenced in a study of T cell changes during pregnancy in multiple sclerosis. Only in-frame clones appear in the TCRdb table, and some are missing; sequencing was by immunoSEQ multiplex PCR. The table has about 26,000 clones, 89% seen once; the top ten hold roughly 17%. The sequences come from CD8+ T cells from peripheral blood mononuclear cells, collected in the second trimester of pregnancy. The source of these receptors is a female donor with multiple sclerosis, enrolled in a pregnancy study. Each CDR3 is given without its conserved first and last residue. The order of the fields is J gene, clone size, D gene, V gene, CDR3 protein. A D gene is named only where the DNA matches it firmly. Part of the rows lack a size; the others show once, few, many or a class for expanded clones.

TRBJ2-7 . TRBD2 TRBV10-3 AISEVKREASYEQY
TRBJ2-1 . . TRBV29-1 SVPPGSIAYNEQF
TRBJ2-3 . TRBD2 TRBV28 ASSSTGTSGRGGDTQY
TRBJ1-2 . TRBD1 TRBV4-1 ASSQGQGAIYGYT
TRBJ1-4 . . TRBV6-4 ASRPPKTAYEKLF
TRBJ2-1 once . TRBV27 ASSLSSESSYNEQF
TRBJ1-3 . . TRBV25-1 ASSDPRSGNTIY
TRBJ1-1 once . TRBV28 ASGLPGTEAF
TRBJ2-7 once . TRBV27 ASSLSLAVTYEQY
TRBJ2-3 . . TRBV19 ASRKTPDTQY
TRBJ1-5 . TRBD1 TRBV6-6 ASRQGLKPQH
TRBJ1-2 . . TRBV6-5 ASRGAGESGYT
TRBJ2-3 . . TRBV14 ASSQASDTQY
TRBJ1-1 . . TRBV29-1 SVEVANTEAF
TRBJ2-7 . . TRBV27 ASSALTGSYEQY
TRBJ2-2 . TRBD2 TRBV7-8 ASRMRGLAGKPGELF